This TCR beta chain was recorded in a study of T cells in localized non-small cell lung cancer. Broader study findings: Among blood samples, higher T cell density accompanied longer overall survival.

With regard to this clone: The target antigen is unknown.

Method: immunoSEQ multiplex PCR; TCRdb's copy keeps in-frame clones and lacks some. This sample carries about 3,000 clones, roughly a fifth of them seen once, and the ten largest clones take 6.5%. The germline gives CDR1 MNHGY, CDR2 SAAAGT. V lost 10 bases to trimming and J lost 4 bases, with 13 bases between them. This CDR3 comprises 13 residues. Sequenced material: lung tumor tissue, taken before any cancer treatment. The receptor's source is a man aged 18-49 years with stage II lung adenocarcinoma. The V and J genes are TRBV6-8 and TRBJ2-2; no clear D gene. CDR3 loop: CAIKAATTGELFF. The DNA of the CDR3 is TGTGCCATCAAGGCGGCTACCACCGGGGAGCTGTTTTTT.